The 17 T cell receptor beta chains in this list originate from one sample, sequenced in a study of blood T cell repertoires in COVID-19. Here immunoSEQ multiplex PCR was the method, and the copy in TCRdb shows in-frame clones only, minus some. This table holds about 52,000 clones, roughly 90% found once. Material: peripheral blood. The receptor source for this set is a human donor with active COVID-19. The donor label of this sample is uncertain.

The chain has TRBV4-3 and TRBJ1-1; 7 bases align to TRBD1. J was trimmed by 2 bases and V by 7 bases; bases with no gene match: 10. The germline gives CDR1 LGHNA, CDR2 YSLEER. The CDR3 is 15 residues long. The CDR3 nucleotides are TGCGCCAGCAAAACCGGGACAGCGCACAACACTGAAGCTTTCTTT. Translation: CASKTGTAHNTEAFF.

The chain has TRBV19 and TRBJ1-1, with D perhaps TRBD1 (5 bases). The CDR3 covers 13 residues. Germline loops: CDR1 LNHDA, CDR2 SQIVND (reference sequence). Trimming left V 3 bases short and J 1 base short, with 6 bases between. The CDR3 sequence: CASSIDRNTEAFF. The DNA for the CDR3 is TGTGCCAGTAGTATCGACAGGAACACTGAAGCTTTCTTT.

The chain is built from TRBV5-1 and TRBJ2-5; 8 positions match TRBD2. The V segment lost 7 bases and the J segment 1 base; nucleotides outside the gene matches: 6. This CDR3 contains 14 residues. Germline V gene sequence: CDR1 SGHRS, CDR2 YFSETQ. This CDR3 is CASAGGRGQETQYF. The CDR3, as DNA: TGCGCCAGCGCGGGGGGACGGGGCCAAGAGACCCAGTACTTC.

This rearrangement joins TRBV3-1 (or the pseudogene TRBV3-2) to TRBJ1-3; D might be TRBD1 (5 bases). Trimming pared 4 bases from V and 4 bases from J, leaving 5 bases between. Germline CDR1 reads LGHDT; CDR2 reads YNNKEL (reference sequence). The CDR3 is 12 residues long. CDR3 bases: TGTGCCAGCAGCCGACAGGGAAACACCATATATTTT. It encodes CASSRQGNTIYF.

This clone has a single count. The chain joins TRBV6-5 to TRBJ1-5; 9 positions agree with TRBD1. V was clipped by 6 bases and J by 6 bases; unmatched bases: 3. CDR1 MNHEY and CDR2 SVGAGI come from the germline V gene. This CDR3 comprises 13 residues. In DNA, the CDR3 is TGTGCCAGCAGGAGGGACAGGGCTCAGCCCCAGCATTTT. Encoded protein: CASRRDRAQPQHF.

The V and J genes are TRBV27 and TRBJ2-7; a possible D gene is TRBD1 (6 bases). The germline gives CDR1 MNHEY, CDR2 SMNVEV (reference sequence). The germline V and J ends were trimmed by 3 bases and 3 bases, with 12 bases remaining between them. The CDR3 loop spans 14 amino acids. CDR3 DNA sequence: TGTGCCAGCAGTTTGGCCAGGGGCATCTACGAGCAGTACTTC. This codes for CASSLARGIYEQYF.

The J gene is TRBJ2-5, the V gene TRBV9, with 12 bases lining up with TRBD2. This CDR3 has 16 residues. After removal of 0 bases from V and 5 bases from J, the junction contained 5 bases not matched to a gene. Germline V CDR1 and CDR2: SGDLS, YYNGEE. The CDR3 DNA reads TGTGCCAGCAGCGTAGGGGCTAGCGGGGGGGCTGAGACCCAGTACTTC. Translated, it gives CASSVGASGGAETQYF.

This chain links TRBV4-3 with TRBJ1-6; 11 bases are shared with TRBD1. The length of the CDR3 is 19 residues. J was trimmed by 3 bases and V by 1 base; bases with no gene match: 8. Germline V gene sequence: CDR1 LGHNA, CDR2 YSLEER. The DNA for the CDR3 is TGCGCCAGCAGCCAAGGATGGAAGGACAGGGGGCTCTATAATTCACCCCTCCACTTT. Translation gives CASSQGWKDRGLYNSPLHF.

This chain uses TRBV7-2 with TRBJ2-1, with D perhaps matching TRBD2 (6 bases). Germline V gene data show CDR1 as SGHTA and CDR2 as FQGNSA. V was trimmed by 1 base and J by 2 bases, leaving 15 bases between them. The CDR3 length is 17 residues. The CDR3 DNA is TGTGCCAGCAGCTTAGTTAGACGGGTAGCGGCCTACAATGAGCAGTTCTTC. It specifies CASSLVRRVAAYNEQFF.

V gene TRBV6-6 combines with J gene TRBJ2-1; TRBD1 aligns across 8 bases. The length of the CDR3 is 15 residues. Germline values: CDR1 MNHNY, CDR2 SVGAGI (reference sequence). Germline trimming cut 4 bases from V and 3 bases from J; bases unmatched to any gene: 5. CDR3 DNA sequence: TGTGCCAGCAGTTTGGGACAGGCAAACTACAATGAGCAGTTCTTC. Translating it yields CASSLGQANYNEQFF.

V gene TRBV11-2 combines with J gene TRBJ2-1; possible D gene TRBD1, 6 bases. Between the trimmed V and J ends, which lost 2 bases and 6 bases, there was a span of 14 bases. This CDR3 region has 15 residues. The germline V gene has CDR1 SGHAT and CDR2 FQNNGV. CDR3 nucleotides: TGTGCCAGCAGCTTAATCCGGGACAACCTCAATGAGCAGTTCTTC. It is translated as CASSLIRDNLNEQFF. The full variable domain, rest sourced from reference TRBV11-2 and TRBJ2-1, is EAGVAQSPRYKIIEKRQSVAFWCNPISGHATLYWYQQILGQGPKLLIQFQNNGVVDDSQLPKDRFSAERLKGVDSTLKIQPAKLEDSAVYLCASSLIRDNLNEQFFGPGTRLTVL.

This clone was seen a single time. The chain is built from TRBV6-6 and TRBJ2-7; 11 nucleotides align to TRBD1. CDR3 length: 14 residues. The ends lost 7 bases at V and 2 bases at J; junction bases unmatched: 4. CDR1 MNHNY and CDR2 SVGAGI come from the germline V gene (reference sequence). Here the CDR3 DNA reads TGTGCCAGCAACCGGGACAGGGGGACCTACGAGCAGTACTTC. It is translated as CASNRDRGTYEQYF.

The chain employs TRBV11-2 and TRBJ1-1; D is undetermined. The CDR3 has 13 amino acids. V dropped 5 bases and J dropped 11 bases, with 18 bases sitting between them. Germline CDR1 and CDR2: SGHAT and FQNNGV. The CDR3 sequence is CASSNTRENWAFF. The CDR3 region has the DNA TGTGCCAGCAGCAACACACGGGAAAATTGGGCTTTCTTT.

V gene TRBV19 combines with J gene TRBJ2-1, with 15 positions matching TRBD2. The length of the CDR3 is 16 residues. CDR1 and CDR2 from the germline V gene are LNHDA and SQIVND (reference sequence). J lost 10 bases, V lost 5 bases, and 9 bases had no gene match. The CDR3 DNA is TGTGCCAGTAGTCCCCTCGGACTAGCGGGGGGGCAGGAGCAGTTCTTC. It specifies CASSPLGLAGGQEQFF.

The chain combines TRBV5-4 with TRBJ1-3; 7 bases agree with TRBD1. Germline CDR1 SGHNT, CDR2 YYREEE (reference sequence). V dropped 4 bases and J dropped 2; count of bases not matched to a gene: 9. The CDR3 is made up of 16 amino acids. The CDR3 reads CASSGPRDRPGNTIYF. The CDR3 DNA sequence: TGTGCCAGCAGCGGGCCCCGGGACAGACCTGGAAACACCATATATTTT.

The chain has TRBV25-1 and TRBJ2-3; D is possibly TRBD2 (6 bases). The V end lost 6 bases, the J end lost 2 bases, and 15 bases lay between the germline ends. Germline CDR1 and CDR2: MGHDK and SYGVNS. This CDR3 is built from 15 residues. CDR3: CASRRRGTSTDTQYF. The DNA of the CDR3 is TGTGCCAGCAGAAGACGCGGGACCTCCACAGATACGCAGTATTTT.

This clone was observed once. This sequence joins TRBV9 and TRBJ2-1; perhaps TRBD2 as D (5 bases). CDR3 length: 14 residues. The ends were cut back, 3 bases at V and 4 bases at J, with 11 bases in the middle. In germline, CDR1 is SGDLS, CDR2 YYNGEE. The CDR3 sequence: CASSGNPGYNEQFF. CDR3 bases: TGTGCCAGCAGCGGGAATCCGGGGTACAATGAGCAGTTCTTC.